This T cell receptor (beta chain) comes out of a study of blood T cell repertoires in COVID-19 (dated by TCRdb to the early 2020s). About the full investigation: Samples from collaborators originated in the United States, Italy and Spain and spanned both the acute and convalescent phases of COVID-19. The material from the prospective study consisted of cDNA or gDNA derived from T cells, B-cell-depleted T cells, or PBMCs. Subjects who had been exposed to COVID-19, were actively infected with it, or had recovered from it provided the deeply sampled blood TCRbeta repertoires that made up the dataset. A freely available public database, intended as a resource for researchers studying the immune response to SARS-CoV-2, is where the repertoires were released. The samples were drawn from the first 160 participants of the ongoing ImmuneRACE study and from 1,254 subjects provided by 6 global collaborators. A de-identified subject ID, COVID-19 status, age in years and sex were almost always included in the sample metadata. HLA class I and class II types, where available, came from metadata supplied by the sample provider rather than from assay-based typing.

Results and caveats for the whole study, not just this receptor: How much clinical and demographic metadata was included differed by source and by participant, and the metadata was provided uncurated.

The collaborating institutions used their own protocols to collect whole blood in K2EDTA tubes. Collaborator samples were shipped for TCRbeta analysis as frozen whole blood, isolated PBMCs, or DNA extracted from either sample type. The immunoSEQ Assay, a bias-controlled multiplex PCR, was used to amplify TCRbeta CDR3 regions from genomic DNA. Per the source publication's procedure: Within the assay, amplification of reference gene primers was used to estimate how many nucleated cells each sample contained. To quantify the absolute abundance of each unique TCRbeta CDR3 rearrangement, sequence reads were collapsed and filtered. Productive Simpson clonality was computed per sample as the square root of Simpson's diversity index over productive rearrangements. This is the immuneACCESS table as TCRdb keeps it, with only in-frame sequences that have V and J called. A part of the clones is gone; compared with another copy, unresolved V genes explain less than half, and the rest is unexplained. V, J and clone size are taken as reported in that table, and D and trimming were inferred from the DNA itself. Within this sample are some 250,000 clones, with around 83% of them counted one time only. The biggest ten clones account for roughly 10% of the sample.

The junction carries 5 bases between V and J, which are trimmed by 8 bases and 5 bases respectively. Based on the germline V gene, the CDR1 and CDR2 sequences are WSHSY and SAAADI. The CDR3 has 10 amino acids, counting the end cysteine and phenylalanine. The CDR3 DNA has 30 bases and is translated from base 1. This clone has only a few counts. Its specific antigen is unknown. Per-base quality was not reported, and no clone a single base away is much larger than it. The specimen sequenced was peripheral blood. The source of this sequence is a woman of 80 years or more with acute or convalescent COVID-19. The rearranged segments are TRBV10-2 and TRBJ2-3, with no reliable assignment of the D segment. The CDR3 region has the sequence CASGVDTQYF. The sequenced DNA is TGCGCCAGCGGAGTAGATACGCAGTATTTT.